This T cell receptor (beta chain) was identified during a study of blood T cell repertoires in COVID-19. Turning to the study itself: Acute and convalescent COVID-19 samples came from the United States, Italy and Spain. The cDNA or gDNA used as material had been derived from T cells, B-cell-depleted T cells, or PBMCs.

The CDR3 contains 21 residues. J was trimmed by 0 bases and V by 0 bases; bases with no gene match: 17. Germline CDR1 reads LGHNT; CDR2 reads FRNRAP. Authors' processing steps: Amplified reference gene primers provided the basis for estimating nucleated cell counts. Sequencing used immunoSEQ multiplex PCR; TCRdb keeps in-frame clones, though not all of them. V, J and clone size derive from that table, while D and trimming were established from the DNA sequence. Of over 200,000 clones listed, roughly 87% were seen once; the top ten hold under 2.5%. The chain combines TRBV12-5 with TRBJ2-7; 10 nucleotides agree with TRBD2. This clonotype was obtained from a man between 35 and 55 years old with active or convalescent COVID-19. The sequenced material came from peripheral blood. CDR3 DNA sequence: TGTGCTAGTGGTTTGGTCCATATCCCGGGACTAGCGAGGAGGAGCTCCTACGAGCAGTACTTC. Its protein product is CASGLVHIPGLARRSSYEQYF.